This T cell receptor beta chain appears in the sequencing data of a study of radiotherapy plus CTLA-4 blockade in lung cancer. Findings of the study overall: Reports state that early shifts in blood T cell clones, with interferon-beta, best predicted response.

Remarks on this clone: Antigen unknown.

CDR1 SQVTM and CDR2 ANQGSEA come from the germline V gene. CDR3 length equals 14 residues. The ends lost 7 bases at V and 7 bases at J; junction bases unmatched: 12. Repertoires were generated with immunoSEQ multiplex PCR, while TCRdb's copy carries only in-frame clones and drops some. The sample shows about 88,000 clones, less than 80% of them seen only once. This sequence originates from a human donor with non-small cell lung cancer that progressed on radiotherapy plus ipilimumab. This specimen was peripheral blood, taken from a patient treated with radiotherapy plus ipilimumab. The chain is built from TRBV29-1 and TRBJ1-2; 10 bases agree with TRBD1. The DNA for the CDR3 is TGCAGCGCGTCCTTGGGACAGGGGATTTTTGGCTACACCTTC. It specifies CSASLGQGIFGYTF.